The 13 T cell receptor beta chains below come from one sample, sequenced in a study of T cell responses to AZD1222 COVID-19 vaccine. Libraries were prepared by immunoSEQ multiplex PCR; TCRdb keeps only in-frame clonotypes and omits some of them. The sample lists 150,000 to 200,000 clones, 75% to 90% occurring once. The sample here was peripheral blood, taken on day 0 of AZD1222 vaccination. The origin of the receptors is an adult in good health.

V gene TRBV28 combines with J gene TRBJ1-5; D not resolved. Trimming removed 1 base at V and 7 bases at J, with 14 bases between. CDR3 length: 15 residues. Looked up from germline, CDR1 is MDHEN and CDR2 is SYDVKM. CDR3 amino acids: CASSLFSGIAQPQHF. CDR3 bases: TGTGCCAGCAGTTTATTCTCTGGGATTGCGCAGCCCCAGCATTTT. Full variable domain (missing parts from reference TRBV28 and TRBJ1-5): DVKVTQSSRYLVKRTGEKVFLECVQDMDHENMFWYRQDPGLGLRLIYFSYDVKMKEKGDIPEGYSVSREKKERFSLILESASTNQTSMYLCASSLFSGIAQPQHFGDGTRLSIL.

This clone was picked up one time. This chain connects TRBV10-2 to TRBJ2-7, with a weak D call TRBD2 (6 bases). This CDR3 has 12 amino acids. With 6 bases removed from V and 1 base from J, the gap between germline ends came to 7 bases. CDR1 and CDR2 (germline): WSHSY, SAAADI. CDR3 coding DNA: TGCGCCAGCAGCCGGGAGTCCTACGAGCAGTACTTC. Residues: CASSRESYEQYF.

This chain joins TRBV5-1 and TRBJ2-2; 7 bases line up with TRBD1. J lost 5 bases, V lost 5 bases, and 9 bases had no gene match. This CDR3 region has 15 residues. Germline lookup yields CDR1 SGHRS and CDR2 YFSETQ. DNA for the CDR3: TGCGCCAGCAGTCAAGAGACAGGGAGAACCGGGGAGCTGTTTTTT. Its translation is CASSQETGRTGELFF.

This clone was seen a single time. The chain is built from TRBV12-3 or TRBV12-4 and TRBJ2-2; tentative D call: TRBD2 (5 bases). Trimming stripped 6 bases from V and 6 bases from J, with 11 bases between. This CDR3 comprises 13 residues. As DNA, the CDR3 is TGTGCCAGCAGCGAAGAGGGTGCCGGGGAGCTGTTTTTT. The encoded protein is CASSEEGAGELFF.

This clone came up a few times. This sequence joins TRBV4-3 and TRBJ1-2; D may be TRBD1 (6 bases). Trimming removed 1 base from V and 3 bases from J, with 15 bases in between. The CDR3 sequence is 16 residues long. Looked up from germline, CDR1 is LGHNA and CDR2 is YSLEER. The CDR3 bases are TGCGCCAGCAGCCAAGTAGTCAGGGGCTCCGACTATGGCTACACCTTC. This codes for CASSQVVRGSDYGYTF.

The rearrangement uses TRBV29-1 and TRBJ2-1; D might be TRBD1 (6 bases). From germline, CDR1 is SQVTM and CDR2 ANQGSEA. This CDR3 contains 13 residues. Trimming left V 4 bases short and J 12 bases short, with 19 bases between. The CDR3 DNA follows: TGCAGCGTTGCATCCCGACAGGCGGGTGGGCAGTTCTTC. This sequence encodes CSVASRQAGGQFF.

The V and J genes are TRBV10-3 and TRBJ2-7; 10 bases map to TRBD1. The germline V gene encodes CDR1 ENHRY and CDR2 SYGVKD. The V segment lost 10 bases and the J segment 7 bases; nucleotides outside the gene matches: 7. This CDR3 comprises 12 residues. CDR3 sequence reads: CANRDRGREQYF. The DNA of the CDR3 is TGTGCCAACCGGGACAGGGGAAGAGAGCAGTACTTC.

The CDR3 reads CASSQRPLQETQYF. DNA of the CDR3: TGTGCCAGCAGCCAAAGGCCTTTACAAGAGACCCAGTACTTC. The V gene is TRBV3-1 (or the pseudogene TRBV3-2), the J gene TRBJ2-5; D gene unclear. Germline CDR1 LGHDT, CDR2 YNNKEL (reference sequence). This CDR3 contains 14 residues. Trimming shortened V by 2 bases and J by 2 bases, and 9 bases separated the two germline ends.

In regard to this clone: Other DNA sequences from this sample encode an identical CDR3 as well. The chain employs TRBV12-3 or TRBV12-4 and TRBJ2-7; no reliable D call. Trimming removed 3 bases at V and 3 bases at J, with 3 bases between. This CDR3 spans 11 amino acids. For the CDR3, the DNA is TGTGCCAGCAGTTTGGGCTACGAGCAGTACTTC. This encodes CASSLGYEQYF.

The chain is built from TRBV24-1 and TRBJ2-6, with D perhaps TRBD1 (6 bases). V was cut by 4 bases and J by 1 base, with 10 bases left in between. Germline CDR1 reads KGHDR; CDR2 reads SFDVKD. The length of the CDR3 is 16 residues. CDR3 bases: TGTGCCACCAGTGACACGGGACATTCTGGGGCCAACGTCCTGACTTTC. This codes for CATSDTGHSGANVLTF.

This chain's CDR3 is CASSLTRVGGYTF. In DNA form, the CDR3 reads TGTGCCAGCAGTCTGACCCGGGTAGGGGGCTACACCTTC. V gene TRBV27 combines with J gene TRBJ1-2; no firm D call. Germline assignment: CDR1 MNHEY and CDR2 SMNVEV (reference sequence). V lost 5 bases and J lost 8, with 15 bases in between. This CDR3 has 13 residues.

The chain carries TRBV30 and TRBJ2-3; D is perhaps TRBD1 (6 bases). The V gene's germline CDR1 is GTSNPN and CDR2 SVGIG (reference sequence). V lost 3 bases and J lost 0, with 7 bases in between. The CDR3 sequence is 13 residues long. The CDR3 region is CAWSQGSTDTQYF. CDR3 nucleotide sequence: TGTGCCTGGAGCCAGGGGAGCACAGATACGCAGTATTTT.

This clone was recorded a few times. The chain recombines TRBV2 with TRBJ2-7, with 7 bases lining up with TRBD2. The CDR3 extends over 11 amino acids. Trimming at V came to 6 bases and at J to 6 bases, leaving 2 bases not matched to a gene. In germline, CDR1 is SNHLY, CDR2 FYNNEI. The CDR3 region has the DNA TGTGCCAGCAGCCGCGGGGGCGAGCAGTACTTC. Its protein is CASSRGGEQYF. The whole variable domain, remainder taken from reference TRBV2 and TRBJ2-7, is EPEVTQTPSHQVTQMGQEVILRCVPISNHLYFYWYRQILGQKVEFLVSFYNNEISEKSEIFDDQFSVERPDGSNFTLKIRSTKLEDSAMYFCASSRGGEQYFGPGTRLTVT.